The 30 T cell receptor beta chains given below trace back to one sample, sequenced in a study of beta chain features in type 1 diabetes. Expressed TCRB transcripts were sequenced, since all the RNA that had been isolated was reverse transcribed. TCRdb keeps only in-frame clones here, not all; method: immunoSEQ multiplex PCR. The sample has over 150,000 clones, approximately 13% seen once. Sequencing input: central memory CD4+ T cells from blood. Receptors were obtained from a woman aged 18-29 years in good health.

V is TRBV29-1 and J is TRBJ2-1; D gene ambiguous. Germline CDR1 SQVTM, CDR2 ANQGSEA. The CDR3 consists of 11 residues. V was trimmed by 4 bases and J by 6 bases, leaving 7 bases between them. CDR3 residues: CSVALFNEQFF. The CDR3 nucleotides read TGCAGCGTTGCACTTTTCAATGAGCAGTTCTTC.

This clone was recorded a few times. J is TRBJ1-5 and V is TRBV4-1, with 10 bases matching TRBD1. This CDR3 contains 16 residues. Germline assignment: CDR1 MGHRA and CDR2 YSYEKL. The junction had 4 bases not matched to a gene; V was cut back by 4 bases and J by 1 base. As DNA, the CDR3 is TGCGCCAGCAGCCTGGGGACAGGGGTAAGCAATCAGCCCCAGCATTTT. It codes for CASSLGTGVSNQPQHF.

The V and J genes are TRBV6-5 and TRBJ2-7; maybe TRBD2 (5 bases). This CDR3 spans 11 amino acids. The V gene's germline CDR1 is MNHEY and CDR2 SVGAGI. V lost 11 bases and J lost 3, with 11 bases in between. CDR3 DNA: TGTGCCGTCCGAGGGCTCTACGAGCAGTACTTC. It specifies CAVRGLYEQYF.

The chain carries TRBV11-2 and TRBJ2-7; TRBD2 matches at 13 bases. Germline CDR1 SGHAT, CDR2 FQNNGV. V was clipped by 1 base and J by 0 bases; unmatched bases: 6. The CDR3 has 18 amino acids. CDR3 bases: TGTGCCAGCAGCTTAGTGGGGGGACTAGCGGGAAGCTCCTACGAGCAGTACTTC. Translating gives CASSLVGGLAGSSYEQYF.

The CDR3 DNA sequence: TGTGCCAGCTCATCTTATAGGAACACTGAAGCTTTCTTT. It codes for CASSSYRNTEAFF. The chain joins TRBV18 to TRBJ1-1, with no clear D. Germline-derived CDR1 and CDR2 are KGHSH and LQKENI. V was clipped by 5 bases and J by 1 base, with 8 bases between them. The CDR3 has 13 residues.

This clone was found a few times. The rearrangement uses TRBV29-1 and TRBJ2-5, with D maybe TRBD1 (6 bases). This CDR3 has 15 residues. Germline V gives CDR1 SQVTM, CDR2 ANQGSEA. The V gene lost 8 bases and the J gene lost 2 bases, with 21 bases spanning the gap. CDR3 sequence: CSLLKAGTKQETQYF. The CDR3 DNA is TGCAGCCTCCTGAAAGCCGGGACAAAACAAGAGACCCAGTACTTC. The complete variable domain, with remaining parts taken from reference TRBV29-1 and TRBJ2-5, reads SAVISQKPSRDICQRGTSLTIQCQVDSQVTMMFWYRQQPGQSLTLIATANQGSEATYESGFVIDKFPISRPNLTFSTLTVSNMSPEDSSIYLCSLLKAGTKQETQYFGPGTRLLVL.

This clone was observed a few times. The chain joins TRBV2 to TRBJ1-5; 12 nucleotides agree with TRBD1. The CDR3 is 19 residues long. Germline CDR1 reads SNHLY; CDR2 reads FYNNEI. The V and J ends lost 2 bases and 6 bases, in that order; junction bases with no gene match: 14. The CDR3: CASSELKGGQGARGQPQHF. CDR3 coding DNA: TGTGCCAGCAGTGAACTCAAGGGGGGACAGGGGGCGCGAGGTCAGCCCCAGCATTTT. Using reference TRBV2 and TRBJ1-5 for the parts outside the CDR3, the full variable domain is EPEVTQTPSHQVTQMGQEVILRCVPISNHLYFYWYRQILGQKVEFLVSFYNNEISEKSEIFDDQFSVERPDGSNFTLKIRSTKLEDSAMYFCASSELKGGQGARGQPQHFGDGTRLSIL.

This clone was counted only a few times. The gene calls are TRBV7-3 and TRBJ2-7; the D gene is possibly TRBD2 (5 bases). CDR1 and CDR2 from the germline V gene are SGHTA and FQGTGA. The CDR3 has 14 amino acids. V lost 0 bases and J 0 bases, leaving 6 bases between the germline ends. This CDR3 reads CASSLTRVSYEQYF. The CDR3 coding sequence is TGTGCCAGCAGCTTAACGAGGGTCTCCTACGAGCAGTACTTC.

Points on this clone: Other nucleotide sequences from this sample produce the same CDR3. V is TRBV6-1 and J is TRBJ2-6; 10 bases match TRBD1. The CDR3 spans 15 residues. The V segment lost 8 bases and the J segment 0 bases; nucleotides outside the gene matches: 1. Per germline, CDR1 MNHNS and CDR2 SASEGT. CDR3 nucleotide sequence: TGTGCCAGCCGGACAGGGGGCTCTGGGGCCAACGTCCTGACTTTC. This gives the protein CASRTGGSGANVLTF.

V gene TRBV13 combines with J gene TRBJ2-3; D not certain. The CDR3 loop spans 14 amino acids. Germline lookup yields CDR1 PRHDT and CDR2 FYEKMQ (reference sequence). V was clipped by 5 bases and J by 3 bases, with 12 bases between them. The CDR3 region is CASSPPARTDTQYF. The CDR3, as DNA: TGTGCCAGCAGCCCTCCAGCGCGGACAGATACGCAGTATTTT.

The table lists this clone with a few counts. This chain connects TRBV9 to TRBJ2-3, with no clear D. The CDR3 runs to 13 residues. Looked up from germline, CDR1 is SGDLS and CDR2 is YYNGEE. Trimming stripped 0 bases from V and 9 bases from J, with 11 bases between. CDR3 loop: CASSVDEITTQYF. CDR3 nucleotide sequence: TGTGCCAGCAGCGTAGACGAGATCACCACGCAGTATTTT.

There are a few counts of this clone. CDR3 protein: CASSFSGTLTYEQYF. The CDR3 region has the DNA TGTGCCAGCAGCTTTAGCGGGACCCTTACCTACGAGCAGTACTTC. V is TRBV7-9 and J is TRBJ2-7; 8 bases are a match to TRBD2. Germline V lookup: CDR1 SEHNR, CDR2 FQNEAQ (reference sequence). V was pared by 3 bases and J by 2 bases, with 6 bases of the junction left unmatched. The CDR3 length is 15 residues.

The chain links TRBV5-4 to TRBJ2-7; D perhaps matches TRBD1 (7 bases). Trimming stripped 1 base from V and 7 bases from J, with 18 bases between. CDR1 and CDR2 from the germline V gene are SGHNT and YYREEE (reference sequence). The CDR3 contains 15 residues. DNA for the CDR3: TGTGCCAGCAGCTTGAAGCAGGGGGGACTGGGGGAGCAGTACTTC. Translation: CASSLKQGGLGEQYF.

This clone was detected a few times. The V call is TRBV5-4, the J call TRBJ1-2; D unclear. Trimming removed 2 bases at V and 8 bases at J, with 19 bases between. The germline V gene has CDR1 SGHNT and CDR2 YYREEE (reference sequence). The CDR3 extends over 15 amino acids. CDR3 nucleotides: TGTGCCAGCAGCTTAGCGAGGCTGGGAGCGTGGGGCTACACCTTC. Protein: CASSLARLGAWGYTF. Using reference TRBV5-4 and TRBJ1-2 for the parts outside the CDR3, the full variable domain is ETGVTQSPTHLIKTRGQQVTLRCSSQSGHNTVSWYQQALGQGPQFIFQYYREEENGRGNFPPRFSGLQFPNYSSELNVNALELDDSALYLCASSLARLGAWGYTFGSGTRLTVV.

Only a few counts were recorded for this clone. The CDR3 DNA reads TGTGCCAGCAGTCATCCACAGGTGAACGACGAGCAGTACTTC. Protein: CASSHPQVNDEQYF. The chain combines TRBV7-9 with TRBJ2-7; D might be TRBD1 (5 bases). CDR1 and CDR2 from the germline V gene are SEHNR and FQNEAQ (reference sequence). Between the trimmed V and J ends, which lost 6 bases and 5 bases, there was a span of 17 bases. The CDR3 runs 14 residues.

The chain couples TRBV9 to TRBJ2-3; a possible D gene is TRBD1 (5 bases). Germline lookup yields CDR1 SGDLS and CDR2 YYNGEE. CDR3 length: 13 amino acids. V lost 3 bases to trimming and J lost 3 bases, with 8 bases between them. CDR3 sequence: CASSEGVTDTQYF. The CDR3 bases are TGTGCCAGCAGCGAAGGGGTTACAGATACGCAGTATTTT.

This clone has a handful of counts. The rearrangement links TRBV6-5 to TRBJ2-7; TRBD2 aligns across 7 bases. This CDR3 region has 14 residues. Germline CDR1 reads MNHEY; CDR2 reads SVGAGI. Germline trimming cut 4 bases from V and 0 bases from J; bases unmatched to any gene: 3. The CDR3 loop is CASSSSGISYEQYF. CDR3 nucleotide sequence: TGTGCCAGCAGTTCCAGCGGGATCTCCTACGAGCAGTACTTC.

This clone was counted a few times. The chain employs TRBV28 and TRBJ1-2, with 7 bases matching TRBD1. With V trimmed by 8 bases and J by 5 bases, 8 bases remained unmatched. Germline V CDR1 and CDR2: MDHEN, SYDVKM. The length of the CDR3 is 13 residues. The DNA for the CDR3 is TGTGCCAGCTACAGAGGGACAGCTTATGGCTACACCTTC. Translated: CASYRGTAYGYTF.

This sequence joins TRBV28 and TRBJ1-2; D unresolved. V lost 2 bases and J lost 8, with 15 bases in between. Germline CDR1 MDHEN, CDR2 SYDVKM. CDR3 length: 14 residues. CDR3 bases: TGTGCCAGCAGTTTAGTCGATCGTCGGGTCGGCTACACCTTC. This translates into CASSLVDRRVGYTF.

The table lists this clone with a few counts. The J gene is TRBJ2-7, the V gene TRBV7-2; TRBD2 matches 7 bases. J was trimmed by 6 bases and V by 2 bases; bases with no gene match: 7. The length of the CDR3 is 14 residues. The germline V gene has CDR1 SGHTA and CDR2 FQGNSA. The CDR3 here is CASSLREGRVEQYF. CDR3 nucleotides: TGTGCCAGCAGCTTAAGGGAGGGTAGGGTCGAGCAGTACTTC. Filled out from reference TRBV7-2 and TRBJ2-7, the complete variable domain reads GAGVSQSPSNKVTEKGKDVELRCDPISGHTALYWYRQSLGQGLEFLIYFQGNSAPDKSGLPSDRFSAERTGGSVSTLTIQRTQQEDSAVYLCASSLREGRVEQYFGPGTRLTVT.

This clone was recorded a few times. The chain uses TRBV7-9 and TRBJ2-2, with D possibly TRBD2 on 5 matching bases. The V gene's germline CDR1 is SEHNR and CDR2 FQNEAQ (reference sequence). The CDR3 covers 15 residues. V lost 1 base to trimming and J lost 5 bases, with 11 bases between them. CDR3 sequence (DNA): TGTGCCAGCAGCTTAGGCAGCCCGGGGACCGGGGAGCTGTTTTTT. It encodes CASSLGSPGTGELFF.

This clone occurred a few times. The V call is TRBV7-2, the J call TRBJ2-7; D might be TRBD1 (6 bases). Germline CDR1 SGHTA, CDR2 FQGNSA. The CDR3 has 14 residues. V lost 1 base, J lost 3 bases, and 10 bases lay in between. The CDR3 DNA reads TGTGCCAGCAGCTTAGGTTCCAGGGGCTACGAGCAGTACTTC. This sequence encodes CASSLGSRGYEQYF.

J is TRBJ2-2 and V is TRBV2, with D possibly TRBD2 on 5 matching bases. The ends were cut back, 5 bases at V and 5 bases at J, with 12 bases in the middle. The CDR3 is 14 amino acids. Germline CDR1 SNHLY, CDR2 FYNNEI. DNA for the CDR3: TGTGCCAGCAGTCCCGAAGGGAGAACCGGGGAGCTGTTTTTT. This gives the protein CASSPEGRTGELFF.

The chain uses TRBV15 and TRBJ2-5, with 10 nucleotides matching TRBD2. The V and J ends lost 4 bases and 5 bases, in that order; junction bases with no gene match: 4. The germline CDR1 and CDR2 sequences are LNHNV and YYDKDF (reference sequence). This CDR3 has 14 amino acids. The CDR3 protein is CATSKPGLAETQYF. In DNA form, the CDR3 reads TGTGCCACCAGCAAACCGGGACTAGCGGAGACCCAGTACTTC.

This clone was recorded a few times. For the CDR3, the DNA is TGTGCCTGGACCCGGAAGGGACAGCTTCAGCCCCAGCATTTT. This encodes CAWTRKGQLQPQHF. V gene TRBV30 combines with J gene TRBJ1-5; the match to TRBD1 covers 7 bases. The CDR3 covers 14 residues. From germline, CDR1 is GTSNPN and CDR2 SVGIG (reference sequence). Trimming cost V 4 bases and J 6 bases; bases outside gene matches: 9.

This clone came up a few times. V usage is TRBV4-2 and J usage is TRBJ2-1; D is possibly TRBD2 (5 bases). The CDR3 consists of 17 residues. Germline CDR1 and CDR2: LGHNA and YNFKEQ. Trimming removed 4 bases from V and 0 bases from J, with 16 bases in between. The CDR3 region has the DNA TGTGCCAGCAGCCCCGGGGTGAGCGGAAGCTCCTACAATGAGCAGTTCTTC. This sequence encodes CASSPGVSGSSYNEQFF.

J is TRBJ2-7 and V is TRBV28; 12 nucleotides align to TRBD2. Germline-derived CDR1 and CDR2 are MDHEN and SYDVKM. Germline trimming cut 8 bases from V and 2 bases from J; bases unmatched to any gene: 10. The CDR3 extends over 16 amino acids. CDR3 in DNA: TGTGCCAGCGGATCGACTAGCGGGAGTGGCACCTACGAGCAGTACTTC. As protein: CASGSTSGSGTYEQYF.

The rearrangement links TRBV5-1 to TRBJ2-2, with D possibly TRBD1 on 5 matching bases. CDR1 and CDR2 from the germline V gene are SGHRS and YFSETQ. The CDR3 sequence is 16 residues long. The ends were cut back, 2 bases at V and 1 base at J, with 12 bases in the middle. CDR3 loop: CASSFLRDRNTGELFF. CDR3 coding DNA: TGCGCCAGCAGCTTCCTAAGAGACAGGAACACCGGGGAGCTGTTTTTT.

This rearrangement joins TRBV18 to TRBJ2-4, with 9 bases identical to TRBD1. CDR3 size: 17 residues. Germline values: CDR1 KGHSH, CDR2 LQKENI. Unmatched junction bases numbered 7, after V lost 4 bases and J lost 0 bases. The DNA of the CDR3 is TGTGCCAGCTCACGACTGGGACAGGGTGAAGCCAAAAACATTCAGTACTTC. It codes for CASSRLGQGEAKNIQYF.

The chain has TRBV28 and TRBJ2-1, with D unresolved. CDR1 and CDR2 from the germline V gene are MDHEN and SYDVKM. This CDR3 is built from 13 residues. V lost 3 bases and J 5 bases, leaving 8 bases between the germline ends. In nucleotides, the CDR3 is TGTGCCAGCAGTTTGGAGCTCAACAATGAGCAGTTCTTC. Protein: CASSLELNNEQFF.